The 8 T cell receptor beta chains given below trace back to one sample, sequenced in a study of shared clonotypes between healthy human individuals. Some clones are missing from TCRdb's copy, which holds only in-frame ones; the method was immunoSEQ multiplex PCR. In the table there are approximately 500,000 clones, 60% to 85% of which are singletons. Sequencing input: PBMCs. Receptors were obtained from a woman aged 40 to 50 in good health. Some clones in this sample may be carry-over from other donors' samples.

The table lists this clone with many counts. This chain links TRBV6-6 with TRBJ1-5; D is undetermined. Germline V CDR1 and CDR2: MNHNY, SVGAGI (reference sequence). Trimming cost V 10 bases and J 0 bases, with 13 bases left between them. The CDR3 covers 14 residues. Written as DNA, the CDR3 is TGTGCCACCAAAGAACACCGTAGCAATCAGCCCCAGCATTTT. Protein: CATKEHRSNQPQHF.

The chain combines TRBV14 with TRBJ2-5, with no clear D. The V end was cut by 2 bases, the J end by 1 base, with 8 bases between. The CDR3 contains 14 residues. Germline loops: CDR1 SGHDN, CDR2 FVKESK. CDR3 in amino acids: CASSQLPCQETQYF. CDR3 bases: TGTGCCAGCAGCCAACTGCCGTGCCAAGAGACCCAGTACTTC.

This chain connects TRBV19 to TRBJ2-3, with TRBD2 matching 7 bases. V gave up 4 bases and J gave up 4 bases; unmatched junction bases: 8. CDR1 and CDR2 from the germline V gene are LNHDA and SQIVND (reference sequence). The CDR3 totals 15 residues. For the CDR3, the DNA is TGTGCCAGTAGTACCCGAAGTGGGGGGGCAGATACGCAGTATTTT. Its protein product is CASSTRSGGADTQYF.

The rearrangement uses TRBV5-1 and TRBJ1-4, with 8 bases aligning to TRBD1. Germline CDR1 is SGHRS and CDR2 is YFSETQ. CDR3 length: 16 residues. Trimming at V came to 2 bases and at J to 6 bases, leaving 9 bases not matched to a gene. The CDR3 DNA reads as TGCGCCAGCAGCTTCAGGGGGCCAGGTTCGGATGAAAAACTGTTTTTT. Its translation: CASSFRGPGSDEKLFF.

This clone was seen just once. This chain uses TRBV6-4 with TRBJ2-2; tentative D call: TRBD2 (7 bases). Germline CDR1 MRHNA, CDR2 SNTAGT. This CDR3 has 14 residues. With 3 bases removed from V and 5 bases from J, the gap between germline ends came to 10 bases. The CDR3 DNA sequence: TGTGCCAGCAGTGAGGCGGGGGCGACCGGGGAGCTGTTTTTT. It codes for CASSEAGATGELFF.

The rearrangement links TRBV19 to TRBJ2-1; D may be TRBD1 (5 bases). The V end was cut by 9 bases, the J end by 3 bases, with 12 bases between. In germline, CDR1 is LNHDA, CDR2 SQIVND (reference sequence). The CDR3 sequence is 13 residues long. DNA for the CDR3: TGTGCCAGCAGTCAGACAGACTACAATGAGCAGTTCTTC. It codes for CASSQTDYNEQFF.

This clone appeared a few times. The CDR3 reads CASSIGPEFRLSYNEQFF. DNA for the CDR3: TGTGCCAGTAGTATAGGTCCGGAGTTCCGTCTCTCCTACAATGAGCAGTTCTTC. The chain carries TRBV19 and TRBJ2-1; D gene unclear. V shed 1 base and J shed 0 bases, with 16 bases lying between them. From germline, CDR1 is LNHDA and CDR2 SQIVND (reference sequence). The CDR3 consists of 18 residues.

Comment on this clone: The sample holds other DNA sequences that translate to the same CDR3. V gene TRBV30 combines with J gene TRBJ1-2; D not resolved. V was cut by 5 bases and J by 0 bases, with 7 bases left in between. The germline gives CDR1 GTSNPN, CDR2 SVGIG (reference sequence). CDR3 length equals 12 residues. The CDR3 reads CAWEGANYGYTF. CDR3 bases: TGTGCCTGGGAGGGCGCTAACTATGGCTACACCTTC.